This T cell receptor beta chain was captured by sequencing in a study of T cells in Graves' hyperthyroidism and ophthalmopathy. Amplified TCR beta CDR3 regions came from RNA transcripts. HTBI primers were used for first-round RT-PCR of the TCR CDR3. MiXCR, applied by TCRdb to the multiplex PCR reads, yields one record per CDR3 protein. The sample holds about 290,000 distinct CDR3 sequences, roughly 14% seen once. V gave up 0 bases and J gave up 4 bases; unmatched junction bases: 2. The CDR3 runs to 16 residues. In germline, CDR1 is LGHNA, CDR2 YSLEER. Among the patients, aged 18 to 65, hyperthyroidism was newly diagnosed and had lasted under 2 months.

The sequence was collected from a woman aged 30 to 39 with Graves' hyperthyroidism that later progressed to Graves' ophthalmopathy. The sequencing sample was made of blood. The chain recombines TRBV4-3 with TRBJ2-1; 11 nucleotides agree with TRBD2. The CDR3 loop is CASSQDRTSGYNEQFF. The CDR3 coding sequence is TGCGCCAGCAGCCAAGATCGGACTAGCGGGTACAATGAGCAGTTCTTC.